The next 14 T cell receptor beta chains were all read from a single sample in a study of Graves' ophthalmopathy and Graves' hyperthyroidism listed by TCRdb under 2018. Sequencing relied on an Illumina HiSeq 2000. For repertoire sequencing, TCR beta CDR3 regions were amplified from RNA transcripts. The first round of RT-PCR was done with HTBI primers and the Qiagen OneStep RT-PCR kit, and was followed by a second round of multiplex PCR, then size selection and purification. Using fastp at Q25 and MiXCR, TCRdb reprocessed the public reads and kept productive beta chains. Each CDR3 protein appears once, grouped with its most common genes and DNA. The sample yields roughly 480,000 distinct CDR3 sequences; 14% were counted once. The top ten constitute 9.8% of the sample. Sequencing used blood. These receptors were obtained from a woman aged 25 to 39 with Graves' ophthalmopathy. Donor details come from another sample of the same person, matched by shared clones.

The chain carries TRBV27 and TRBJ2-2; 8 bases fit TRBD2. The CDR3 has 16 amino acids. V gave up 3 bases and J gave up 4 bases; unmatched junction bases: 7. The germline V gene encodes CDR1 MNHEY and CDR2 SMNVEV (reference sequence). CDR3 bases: TGTGCCAGCAGTTTTACGGGAGGGCCGGGCACCGGGGAGCTGTTTTTT. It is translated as CASSFTGGPGTGELFF.

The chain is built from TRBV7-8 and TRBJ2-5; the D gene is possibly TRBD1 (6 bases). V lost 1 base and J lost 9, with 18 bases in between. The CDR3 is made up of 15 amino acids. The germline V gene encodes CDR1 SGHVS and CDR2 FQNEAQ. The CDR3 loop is CASSLGMDSVGAQYF. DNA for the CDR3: TGTGCCAGCAGCTTAGGAATGGACAGTGTAGGGGCCCAGTACTTC.

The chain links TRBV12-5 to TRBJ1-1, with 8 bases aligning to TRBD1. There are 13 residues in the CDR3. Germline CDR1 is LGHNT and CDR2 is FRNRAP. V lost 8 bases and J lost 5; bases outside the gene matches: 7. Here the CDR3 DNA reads TGTGCTAGTCTCCCTGACAGGGGAACTGAAGCTTTCTTT. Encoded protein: CASLPDRGTEAFF.

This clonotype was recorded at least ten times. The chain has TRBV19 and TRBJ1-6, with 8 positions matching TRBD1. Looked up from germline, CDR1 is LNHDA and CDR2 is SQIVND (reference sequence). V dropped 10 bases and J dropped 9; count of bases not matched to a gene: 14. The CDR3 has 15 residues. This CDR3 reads CATSELGQGFSPLHF. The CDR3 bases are TGTGCCACTTCAGAACTCGGACAGGGTTTTTCACCCCTCCACTTT.

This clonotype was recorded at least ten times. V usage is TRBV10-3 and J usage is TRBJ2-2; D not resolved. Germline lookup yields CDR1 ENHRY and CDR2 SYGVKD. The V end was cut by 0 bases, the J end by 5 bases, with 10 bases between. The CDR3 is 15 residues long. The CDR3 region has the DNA TGTGCCATCAGTGAGTCACAGCTCGGGACCGGGGAGCTGTTTTTT. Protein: CAISESQLGTGELFF.

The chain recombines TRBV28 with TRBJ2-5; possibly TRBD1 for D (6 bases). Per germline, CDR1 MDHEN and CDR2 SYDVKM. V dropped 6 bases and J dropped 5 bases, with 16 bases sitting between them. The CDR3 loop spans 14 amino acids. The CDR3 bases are TGTGCCAGCAGGCCCGGGACATCCTATGAGACCCAGTACTTC. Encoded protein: CASRPGTSYETQYF.

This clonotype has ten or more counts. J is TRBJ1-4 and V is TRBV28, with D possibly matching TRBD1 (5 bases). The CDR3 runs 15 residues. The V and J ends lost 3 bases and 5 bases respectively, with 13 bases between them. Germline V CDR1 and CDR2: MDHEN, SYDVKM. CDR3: CASSLQGPSNEKLFF. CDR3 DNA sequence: TGTGCCAGCAGTTTGCAGGGACCGAGCAATGAAAAACTGTTTTTT. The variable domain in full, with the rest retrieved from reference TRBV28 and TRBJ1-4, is DVKVTQSSRYLVKRTGEKVFLECVQDMDHENMFWYRQDPGLGLRLIYFSYDVKMKEKGDIPEGYSVSREKKERFSLILESASTNQTSMYLCASSLQGPSNEKLFFGSGTQLSVL.

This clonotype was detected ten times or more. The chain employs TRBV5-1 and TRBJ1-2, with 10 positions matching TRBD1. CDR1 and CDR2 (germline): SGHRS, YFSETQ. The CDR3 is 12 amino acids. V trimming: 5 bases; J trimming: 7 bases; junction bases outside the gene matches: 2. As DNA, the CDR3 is TGCGCCAGCAGGGGGACAGGGGCTGGCTACACCTTC. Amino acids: CASRGTGAGYTF.

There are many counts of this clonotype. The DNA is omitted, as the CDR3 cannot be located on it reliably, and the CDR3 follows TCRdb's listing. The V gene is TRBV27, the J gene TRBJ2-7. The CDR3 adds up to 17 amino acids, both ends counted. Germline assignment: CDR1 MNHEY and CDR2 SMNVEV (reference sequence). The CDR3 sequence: CASSSSRAAISSYEQYF.

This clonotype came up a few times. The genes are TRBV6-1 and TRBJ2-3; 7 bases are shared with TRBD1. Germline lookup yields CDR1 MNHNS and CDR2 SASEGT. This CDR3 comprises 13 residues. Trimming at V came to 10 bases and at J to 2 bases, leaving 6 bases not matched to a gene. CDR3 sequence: CAITGTDTDTQYF. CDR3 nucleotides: TGTGCCATTACCGGGACAGACACAGATACGCAGTATTTT.

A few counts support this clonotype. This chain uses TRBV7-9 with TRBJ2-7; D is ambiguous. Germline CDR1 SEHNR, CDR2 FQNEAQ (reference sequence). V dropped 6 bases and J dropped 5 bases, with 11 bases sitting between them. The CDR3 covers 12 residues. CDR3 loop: CASSLIPHEQYF. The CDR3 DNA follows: TGTGCCAGCAGTCTCATTCCCCACGAGCAGTACTTC.

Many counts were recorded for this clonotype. CDR3 residues: CASSITGKYSIGELFF. In nucleotides, the CDR3 is TGTGCCAGTAGTATAACAGGGAAGTATTCAATCGGGGAGCTGTTTTTT. The chain links TRBV19 to TRBJ2-2; tentatively, D is TRBD1 (6 bases). Germline V CDR1 and CDR2: LNHDA, SQIVND (reference sequence). The CDR3 is made up of 16 amino acids. V lost 2 bases and J 7 bases, leaving 17 bases between the germline ends.

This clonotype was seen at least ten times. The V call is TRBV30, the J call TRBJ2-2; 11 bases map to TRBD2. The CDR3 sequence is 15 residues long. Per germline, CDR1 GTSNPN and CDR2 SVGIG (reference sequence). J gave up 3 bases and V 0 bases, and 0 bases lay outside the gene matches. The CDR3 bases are TGTGCCTGGAGTGTACTAGCGGGAGACACCGGGGAGCTGTTTTTT. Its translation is CAWSVLAGDTGELFF.

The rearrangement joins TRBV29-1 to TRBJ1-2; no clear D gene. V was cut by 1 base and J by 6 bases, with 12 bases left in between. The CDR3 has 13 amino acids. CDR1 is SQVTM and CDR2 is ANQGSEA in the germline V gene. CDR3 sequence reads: CSVEVGFLDGYTF. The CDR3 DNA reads TGCAGCGTTGAAGTGGGGTTTCTCGATGGCTACACCTTC.